This T cell receptor (beta chain) is from a study of control samples from healthy donors and cancer patients. TCRdb's table, derived via immunoSEQ multiplex PCR, lists solely in-frame clones and lacks some. The table lists some 94,000 clones, about 88% of them singletons. Trimming removed 8 bases from V and 1 base from J, with 12 bases in between. The germline V gene has CDR1 MNHNY and CDR2 SVGAGI (reference sequence). This CDR3 is built from 14 residues. The TCR was taken from a woman in her forties or fifties in good health. Sequencing input: blood. The chain joins TRBV6-6 to TRBJ1-5, with D possibly being TRBD1 (5 bases). The CDR3 coding sequence is TGTGCCAGCGGGGACTCCTTGAGCAATCAGCCCCAGCATTTT. Translation: CASGDSLSNQPQHF.